This is a list of T cell receptor beta chains from one sample in a study of CD8+ T cells in alopecia areata. Clones were read by immunoSEQ multiplex PCR, and TCRdb kept only the in-frame ones, dropping some. The sample records about 180,000 clones, approximately 65% being singletons. The source was CD8+ T cells sorted from blood, collected at week 0. These receptors all come from a human donor with alopecia areata. The CDR3 runs from the conserved cysteine through the conserved F or W. The D gene is left open where the match is weak. Size tells how often a clone was seen (once, few, many) or the class of an expanded clone, and some rows leave it out.

v_call	d_call	j_call	clone_size	cdr3_aa	cdr3_nt
TRBV10-3	.	TRBJ2-2	few	CAINRNTGELFF	TGTGCCATCAACAGAAACACCGGGGAGCTGTTTTTT
TRBV4-2	TRBD2	TRBJ2-1	.	CASSASGAYNEQFF	TGTGCCAGCTCCGCTAGCGGGGCTTACAATGAGCAGTTCTTC
TRBV5-6	TRBD2	TRBJ2-1	.	CASRQRTSVGNEQFF	TGTGCCAGCAGGCAAAGGACTAGCGTAGGCAATGAGCAGTTCTTC
TRBV29-1	.	TRBJ2-5	few	CSVEDRDLYF	TGCAGCGTTGAGGACCGCGATCTCTACTTC
TRBV7-9	.	TRBJ2-2	few	CASPEDTGELFF	TGTGCCAGCCCGGAAGACACCGGGGAGCTGTTTTTT
TRBV19	.	TRBJ2-3	few	CASEGDMTTDTQYF	TGTGCCAGTGAGGGTGACATGACCACAGATACGCAGTATTTT
TRBV5-1	TRBD2	TRBJ2-7	.	CASSLESSGVHEQYF	TGCGCCAGCAGCTTGGAGTCTAGCGGGGTCCACGAGCAGTACTTC
TRBV29-1	TRBD2	TRBJ2-7	.	CSVEDPTGGNYEQYF	TGCAGCGTTGAAGATCCGACGGGGGGAAACTACGAGCAGTACTTC
TRBV9	.	TRBJ2-7	.	CASSVGVGNLEQYF	TGTGCCAGCAGCGTAGGGGTAGGGAATCTCGAGCAGTACTTC
TRBV30	.	TRBJ2-6	.	CAWSVEWTEYSGANVLTF	TGTGCCTGGAGTGTCGAGTGGACAGAGTACTCTGGGGCCAACGTCCTGACTTTC
TRBV5-6	.	TRBJ2-4	few	CASTSGLAKNIQYF	TGTGCCAGCACCTCCGGGTTAGCCAAAAACATTCAGTACTTC
TRBV7-9	.	TRBJ2-2	.	CALRTNTGELFF	TGTGCCTTGCGAACGAACACCGGGGAGCTGTTTTTT
TRBV4-2	.	TRBJ1-6	.	CAGARGNSPLHF	TGTGCCGGGGCGAGGGGGAATTCACCCCTCCACTTT
TRBV19	.	TRBJ2-3	.	CASLQSDTQYF	TGTGCCAGTTTACAATCAGATACGCAGTATTTT
TRBV5-6	.	TRBJ2-7	.	CASSPGLADYEQYF	TGTGCCAGCAGCCCGGGCCTCGCGGACTACGAGCAGTACTTC
TRBV5-1	.	TRBJ2-7	.	CASSFQDRRAYEQYF	TGCGCCAGCAGCTTCCAGGACAGGAGGGCCTACGAGCAGTACTTC
TRBV6-5	.	TRBJ1-2	.	CASSYSRGNGYTF	TGTGCCAGCAGTTACTCTCGGGGGAACGGCTACACCTTC
TRBV2	TRBD1	TRBJ1-2	.	CASSGGQGGFYGYTF	TGTGCCAGCAGTGGGGGACAGGGAGGATTCTATGGCTACACCTTC
TRBV14	TRBD1	TRBJ1-2	few	CASSQGQGARPPHGYTF	TGTGCCAGCAGCCAAGGACAGGGGGCGCGCCCCCCCCATGGCTACACCTTC
TRBV6-5	.	TRBJ2-3	few	CASSTNPDTQYF	TGTGCCAGCAGCACGAACCCAGATACGCAGTATTTT
TRBV7-9	.	TRBJ2-3	.	CASSSFDRTLGDTQYF	TGTGCCAGCAGCTCCTTCGACAGGACACTTGGAGATACGCAGTATTTT
TRBV4-2	.	TRBJ1-5	.	CASSQDSRGQFGNQPQHF	TGTGCCAGCAGCCAAGATAGTAGGGGACAATTTGGCAATCAGCCCCAGCATTTT
TRBV9	.	TRBJ1-4	few	CASSVDWQGNEKLFF	TGTGCCAGCAGCGTAGACTGGCAGGGTAATGAAAAACTGTTTTTT
TRBV12-5	.	TRBJ1-5	once	CASGLNRNNQPQHF	TGTGCTAGTGGTTTGAACAGGAACAATCAGCCCCAGCATTTT
TRBV5-1	.	TRBJ1-1	.	CASSLLGGTEAFF	TGCGCCAGCAGCTTGCTGGGGGGCACTGAAGCTTTCTTT
TRBV29-1	.	TRBJ1-2	.	CSVNGEGGYTF	TGCAGCGTTAATGGCGAAGGGGGCTACACCTTC
TRBV9	TRBD2	TRBJ2-1	.	CASSYSTSGGDNEQFF	TGTGCCAGCAGCTACTCTACTAGCGGGGGCGACAATGAGCAGTTCTTC
TRBV7-8	TRBD2	TRBJ2-1	.	CASSLGTSGGAGFF	TGTGCCAGCAGCTTGGGAACTAGCGGGGGGGCAGGGTTCTTC
TRBV29-1	TRBD1	TRBJ1-2	.	CSVSNRGDGYTF	TGCAGCGTTAGTAACAGGGGCGATGGCTACACCTTC
TRBV5-1	TRBD2	TRBJ2-5	once	CASSLTAGGLLETQYF	TGCGCCAGCAGCTTGACAGCGGGGGGGCTTTTAGAGACCCAGTACTTC
TRBV6-5	.	TRBJ2-2	.	CASTGGVGTGELFF	TGTGCCAGCACGGGCGGGGTCGGCACCGGGGAGCTGTTTTTT
TRBV25-1	.	TRBJ1-4	.	CASGRVIGGRGTNEKLFF	TGTGCCAGCGGTAGGGTAATTGGAGGTCGAGGAACTAATGAAAAACTGTTTTTT
TRBV5-1	.	TRBJ1-4	few	CASRKKGVGEKLFF	TGCGCCAGCAGAAAAAAAGGGGTCGGCGAAAAACTGTTTTTT
TRBV2	.	TRBJ2-3	.	CASSGLADSTDTQYF	TGTGCCAGCAGTGGTTTAGCGGATAGCACAGATACGCAGTATTTT
TRBV2	.	TRBJ1-5	.	CASTRGGEYQPQHF	TGTGCCAGCACCCGGGGAGGGGAGTACCAGCCCCAGCATTTT
TRBV13	TRBD2	TRBJ2-3	.	CASSGTSGGARDTQYF	TGTGCCAGCAGCGGAACGAGCGGGGGGGCCAGAGATACGCAGTATTTT
TRBV4-1	TRBD1	TRBJ1-2	.	CASSQTPMTGGNYGYTF	TGCGCCAGCAGCCAAACCCCAATGACAGGGGGAAACTATGGCTACACCTTC
TRBV29-1	.	TRBJ2-5	few	CSVEDRSQETQYF	TGCAGCGTTGAAGACCGGTCCCAAGAGACCCAGTACTTC
TRBV19	.	TRBJ2-4	once	CASSILGAAGKNIQYF	TGTGCCAGTAGTATTCTGGGGGCAGCCGGCAAAAACATTCAGTACTTC
TRBV7-9	.	TRBJ1-5	.	CASSLAGHGDNQPQHF	TGTGCCAGCAGCTTAGCGGGGCACGGGGACAATCAGCCCCAGCATTTT
TRBV4-1	TRBD1	TRBJ1-6	.	CASSQVPDRGNSPLHF	TGCGCCAGCAGCCAAGTACCCGACAGGGGTAATTCACCCCTCCACTTT
TRBV7-9	.	TRBJ2-7	.	CASSLPGQLSYEQYF	TGTGCCAGCAGCTTACCCGGACAGCTTTCCTACGAGCAGTACTTC
TRBV29-1	.	TRBJ2-2	.	CSVGSGTPPPGELFF	TGCAGCGTTGGATCCGGGACTCCTCCCCCCGGAGAGCTGTTTTTT
TRBV5-1	TRBD1	TRBJ2-3	.	CASSWDTGTAPTDTQYF	TGCGCCAGCAGCTGGGATACCGGGACAGCTCCAACAGATACGCAGTATTTT
TRBV12-5	TRBD1	TRBJ1-2	once	CASGLVGLSDRVQGGYTF	TGTGCTAGTGGTTTGGTAGGCCTCTCTGACAGGGTACAGGGTGGCTACACCTTC
TRBV7-9	.	TRBJ2-7	.	CASSSGPYEQYF	TGTGCCAGCAGCTCGGGGCCGTACGAGCAGTACTTC
TRBV28	TRBD2	TRBJ2-7	few	CASRERGDFYEQYF	TGTGCCAGCAGGGAGCGGGGGGATTTTTACGAGCAGTACTTC